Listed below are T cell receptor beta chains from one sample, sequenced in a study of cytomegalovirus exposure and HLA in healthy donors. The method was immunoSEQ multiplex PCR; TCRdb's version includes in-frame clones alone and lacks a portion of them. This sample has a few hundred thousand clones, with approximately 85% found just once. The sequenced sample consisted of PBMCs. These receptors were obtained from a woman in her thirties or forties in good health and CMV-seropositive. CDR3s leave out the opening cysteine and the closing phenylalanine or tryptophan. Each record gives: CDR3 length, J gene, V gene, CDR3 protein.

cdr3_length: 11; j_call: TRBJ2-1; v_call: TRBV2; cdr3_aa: ASRGTGSNEQF
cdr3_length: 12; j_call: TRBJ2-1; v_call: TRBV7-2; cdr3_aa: ASSLSQGYNEQF
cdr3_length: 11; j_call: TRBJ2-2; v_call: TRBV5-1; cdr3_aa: ASSLDSTGELF
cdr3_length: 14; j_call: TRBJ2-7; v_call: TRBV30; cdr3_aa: AWTRSSGSQPYEQY
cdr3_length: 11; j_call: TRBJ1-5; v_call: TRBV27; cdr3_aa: ASSRGANQPQH
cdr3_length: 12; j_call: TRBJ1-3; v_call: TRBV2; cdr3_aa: ASSAGRGGNTIY
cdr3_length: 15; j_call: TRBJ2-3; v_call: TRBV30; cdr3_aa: AWSVGRTSGGTDTQY
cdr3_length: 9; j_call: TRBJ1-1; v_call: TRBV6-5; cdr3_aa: ASGPRGRAF
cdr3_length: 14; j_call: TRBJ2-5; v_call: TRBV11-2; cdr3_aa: ASSSRTGASRETQY
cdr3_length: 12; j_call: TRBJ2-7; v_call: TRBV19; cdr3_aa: ASRRTSERYEQY
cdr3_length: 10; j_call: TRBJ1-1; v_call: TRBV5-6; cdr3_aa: ASSRGRGEAF
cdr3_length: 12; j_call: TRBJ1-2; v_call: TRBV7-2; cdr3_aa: ASSHPKTGGGYT
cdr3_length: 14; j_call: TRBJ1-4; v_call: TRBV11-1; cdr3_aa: ASSYGQGATNEKLF
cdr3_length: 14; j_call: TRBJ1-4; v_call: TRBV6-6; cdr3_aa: ASTLMGGTTNEKLF
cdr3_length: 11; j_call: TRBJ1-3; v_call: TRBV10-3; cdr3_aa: AISEGAGNTIY
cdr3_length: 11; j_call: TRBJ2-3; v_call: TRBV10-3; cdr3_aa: AISEDYLDTQY
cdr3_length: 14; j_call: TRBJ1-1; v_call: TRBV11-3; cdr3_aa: ASSRGTRVSSTEAF
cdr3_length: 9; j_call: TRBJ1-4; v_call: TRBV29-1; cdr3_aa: SAKFNEKLF
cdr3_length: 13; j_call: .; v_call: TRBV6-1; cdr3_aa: ASSLGGLAFYEQY
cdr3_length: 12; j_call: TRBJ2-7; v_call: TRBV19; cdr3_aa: ASSPTQSSYEQY
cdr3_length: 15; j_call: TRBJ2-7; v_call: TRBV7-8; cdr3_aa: ASSPGLGSHGAGEQY
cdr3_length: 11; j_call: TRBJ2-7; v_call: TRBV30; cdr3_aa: AWASGSSYEQY
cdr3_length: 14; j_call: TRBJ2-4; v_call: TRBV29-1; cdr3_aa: SVEDPAGMGKNIQY
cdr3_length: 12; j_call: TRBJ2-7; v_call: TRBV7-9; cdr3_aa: SSSLDSGRHEQY
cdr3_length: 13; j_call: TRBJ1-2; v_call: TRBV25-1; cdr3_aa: ASSASGQGIGGYT
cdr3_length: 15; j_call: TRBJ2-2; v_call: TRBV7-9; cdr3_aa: ASKWGWNRGDTGELF
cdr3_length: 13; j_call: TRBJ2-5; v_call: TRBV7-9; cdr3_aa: ASSLDTGGRETQY
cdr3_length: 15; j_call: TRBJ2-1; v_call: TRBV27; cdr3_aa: ASSRLAGASSYNEQF
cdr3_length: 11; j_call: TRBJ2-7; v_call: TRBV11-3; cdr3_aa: ASSLAAEYEQY
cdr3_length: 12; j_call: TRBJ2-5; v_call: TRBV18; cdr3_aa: ASSPLSREETQY
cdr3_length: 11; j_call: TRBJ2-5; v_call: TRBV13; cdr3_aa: ASSLDYEETQY
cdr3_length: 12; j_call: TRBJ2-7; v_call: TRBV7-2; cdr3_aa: ASTTAGGTYEQY
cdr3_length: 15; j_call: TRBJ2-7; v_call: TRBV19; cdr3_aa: ASSPRVSGSVSYEQY
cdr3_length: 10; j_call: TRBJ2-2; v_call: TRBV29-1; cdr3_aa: SARLGTGELF
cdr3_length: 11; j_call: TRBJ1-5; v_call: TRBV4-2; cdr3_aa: ASSQDERRPQH
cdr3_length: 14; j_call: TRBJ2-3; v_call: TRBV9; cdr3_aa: ASSGHRDSASDTQY
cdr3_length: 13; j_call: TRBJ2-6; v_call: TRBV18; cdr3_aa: ASSHGGSGANVLT
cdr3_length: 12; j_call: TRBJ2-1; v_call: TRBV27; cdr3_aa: ASSRGTPYNEQF
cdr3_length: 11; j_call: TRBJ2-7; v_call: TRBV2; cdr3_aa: ASSVQGVYEQY
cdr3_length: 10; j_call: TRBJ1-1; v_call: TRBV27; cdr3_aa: ASSPGHGEAF
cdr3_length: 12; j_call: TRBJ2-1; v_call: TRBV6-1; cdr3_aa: ASNLPSENNEQF
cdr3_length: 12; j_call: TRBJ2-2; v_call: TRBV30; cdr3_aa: AWSSGTRSGELF
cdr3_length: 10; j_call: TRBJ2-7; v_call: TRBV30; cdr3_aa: AWSLHRDEQY
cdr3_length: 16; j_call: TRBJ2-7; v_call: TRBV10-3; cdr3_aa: AISEAGLAGEGSYEQY
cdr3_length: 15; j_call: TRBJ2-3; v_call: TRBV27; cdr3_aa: ASSLSAGRGRPDTQY